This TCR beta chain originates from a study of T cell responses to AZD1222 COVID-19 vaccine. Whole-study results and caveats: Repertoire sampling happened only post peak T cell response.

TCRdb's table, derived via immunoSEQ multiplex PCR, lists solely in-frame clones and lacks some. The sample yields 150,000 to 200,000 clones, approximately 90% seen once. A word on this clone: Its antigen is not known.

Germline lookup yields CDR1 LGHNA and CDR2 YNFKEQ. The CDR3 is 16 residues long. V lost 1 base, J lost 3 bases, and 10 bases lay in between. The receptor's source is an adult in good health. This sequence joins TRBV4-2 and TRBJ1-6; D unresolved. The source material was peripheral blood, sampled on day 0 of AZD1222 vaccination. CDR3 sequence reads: CASSQGEGNYNSPLHF. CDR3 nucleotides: TGTGCCAGCAGCCAAGGAGAGGGAAACTATAATTCACCCCTCCACTTT.